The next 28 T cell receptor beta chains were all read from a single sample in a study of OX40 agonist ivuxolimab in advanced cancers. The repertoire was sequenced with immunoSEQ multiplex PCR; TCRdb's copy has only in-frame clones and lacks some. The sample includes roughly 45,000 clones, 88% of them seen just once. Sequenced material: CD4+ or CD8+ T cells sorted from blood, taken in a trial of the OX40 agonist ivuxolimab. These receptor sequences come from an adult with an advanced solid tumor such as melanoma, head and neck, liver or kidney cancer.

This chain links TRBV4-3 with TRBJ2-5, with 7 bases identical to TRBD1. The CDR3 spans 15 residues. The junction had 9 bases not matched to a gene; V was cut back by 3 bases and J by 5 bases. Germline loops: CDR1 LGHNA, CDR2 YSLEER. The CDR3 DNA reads TGCGCCAGCAGCCATGCGACAGGGCCAGGGGAGACCCAGTACTTC. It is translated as CASSHATGPGETQYF.

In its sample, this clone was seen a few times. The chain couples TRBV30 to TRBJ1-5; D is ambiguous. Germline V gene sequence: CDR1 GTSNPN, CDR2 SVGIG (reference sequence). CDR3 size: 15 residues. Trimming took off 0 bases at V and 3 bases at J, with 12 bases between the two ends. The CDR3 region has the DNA TGTGCCTGGAGTGTAGTGGGGAGGAACAATCAGCCCCAGCATTTT. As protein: CAWSVVGRNNQPQHF.

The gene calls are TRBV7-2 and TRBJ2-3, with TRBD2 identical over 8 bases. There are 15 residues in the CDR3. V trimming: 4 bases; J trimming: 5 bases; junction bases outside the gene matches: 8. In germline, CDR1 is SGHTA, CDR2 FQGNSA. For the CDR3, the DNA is TGTGCCAGCAGCTCCCCCGGACTAGCAAAAGATACGCAGTATTTT. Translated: CASSSPGLAKDTQYF.

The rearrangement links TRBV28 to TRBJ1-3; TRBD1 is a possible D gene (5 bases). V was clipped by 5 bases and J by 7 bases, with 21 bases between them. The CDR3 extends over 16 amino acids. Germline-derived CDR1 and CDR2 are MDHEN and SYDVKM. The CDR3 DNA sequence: TGTGCCAGCAGTCTGGGAACTACAGGCACGGGGAACACCATATATTTT. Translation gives CASSLGTTGTGNTIYF.

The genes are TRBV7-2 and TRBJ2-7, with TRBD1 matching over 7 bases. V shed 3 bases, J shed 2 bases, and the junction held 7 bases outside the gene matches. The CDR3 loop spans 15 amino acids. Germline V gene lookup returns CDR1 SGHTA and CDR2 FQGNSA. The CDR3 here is CASSLRQTGPYEQYF. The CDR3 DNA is TGTGCCAGCAGCTTGAGACAGACAGGGCCCTACGAGCAGTACTTC.

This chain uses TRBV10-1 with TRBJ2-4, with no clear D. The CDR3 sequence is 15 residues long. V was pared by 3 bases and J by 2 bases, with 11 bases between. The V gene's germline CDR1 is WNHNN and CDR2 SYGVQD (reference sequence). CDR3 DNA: TGCGCCAGCAGTGATGGGGAATCCCCCAAAAACATTCAGTACTTC. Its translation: CASSDGESPKNIQYF.

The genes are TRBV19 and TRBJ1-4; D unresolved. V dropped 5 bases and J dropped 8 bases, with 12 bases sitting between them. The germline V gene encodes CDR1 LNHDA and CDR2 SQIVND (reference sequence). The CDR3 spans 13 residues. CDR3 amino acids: CASSARQVEKLFF. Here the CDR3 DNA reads TGTGCCAGTAGTGCCCGACAAGTGGAAAAACTGTTTTTT.

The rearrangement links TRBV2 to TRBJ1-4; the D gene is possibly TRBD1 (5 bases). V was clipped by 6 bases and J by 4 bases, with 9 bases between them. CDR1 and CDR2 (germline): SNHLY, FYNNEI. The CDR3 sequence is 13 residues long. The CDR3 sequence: CASRKGINEKLFF. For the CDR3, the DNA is TGTGCCAGCAGAAAGGGGATTAATGAAAAACTGTTTTTT.

CDR3 in DNA: TGCGCCACCTCACCGTCCGGACTAGCGGGAGTCAATGAGCAGTTCTTC. Its protein is CATSPSGLAGVNEQFF. This rearrangement joins TRBV5-1 to TRBJ2-1, with 13 bases that match TRBD2. The CDR3 runs 16 residues. Trimming at V came to 9 bases and at J to 6 bases, leaving 12 bases not matched to a gene. Per germline, CDR1 SGHRS and CDR2 YFSETQ.

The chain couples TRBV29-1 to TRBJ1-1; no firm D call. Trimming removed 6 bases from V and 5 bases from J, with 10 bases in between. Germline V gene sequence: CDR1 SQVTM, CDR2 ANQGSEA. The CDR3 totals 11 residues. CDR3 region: CSVREGTEAFF. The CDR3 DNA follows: TGCAGCGTCCGAGAGGGTACTGAAGCTTTCTTT.

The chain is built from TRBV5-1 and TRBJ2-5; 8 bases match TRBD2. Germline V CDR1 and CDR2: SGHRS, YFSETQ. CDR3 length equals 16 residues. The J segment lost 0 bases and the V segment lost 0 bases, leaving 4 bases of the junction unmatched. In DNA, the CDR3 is TGCGCCAGCAGCTTGGTCGGGGGGGGAGACCAAGAGACCCAGTACTTC. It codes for CASSLVGGGDQETQYF.

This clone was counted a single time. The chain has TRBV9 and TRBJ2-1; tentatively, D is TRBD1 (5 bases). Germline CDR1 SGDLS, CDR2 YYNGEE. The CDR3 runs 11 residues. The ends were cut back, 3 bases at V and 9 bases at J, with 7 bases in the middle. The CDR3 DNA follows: TGTGCCAGCAGCGCAAGGGGTGAGCAGTTCTTC. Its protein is CASSARGEQFF.

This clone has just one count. CDR3 protein: CASSPRIDRGPGEKLFF. The CDR3 DNA reads as TGTGCCAGCTCACCACGCATTGACAGGGGGCCTGGTGAAAAACTGTTTTTT. The chain links TRBV18 to TRBJ1-4; 10 bases fit TRBD1. CDR3 length equals 17 residues. Germline CDR1 is KGHSH and CDR2 is LQKENI. V lost 1 base to trimming and J lost 7 bases; unmatched junction nucleotides: 9.

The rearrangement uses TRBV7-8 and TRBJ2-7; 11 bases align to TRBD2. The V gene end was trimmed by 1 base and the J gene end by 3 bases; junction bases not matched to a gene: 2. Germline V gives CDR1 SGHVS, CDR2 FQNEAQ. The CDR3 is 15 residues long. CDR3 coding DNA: TGTGCCAGCAGCTTAGGGACTAGCGGGTACTACGAGCAGTACTTC. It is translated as CASSLGTSGYYEQYF.

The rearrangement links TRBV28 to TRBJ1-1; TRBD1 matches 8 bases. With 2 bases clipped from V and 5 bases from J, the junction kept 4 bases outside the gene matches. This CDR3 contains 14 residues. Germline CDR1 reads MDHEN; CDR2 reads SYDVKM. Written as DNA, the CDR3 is TGTGCCAGCAGTTTAGGGACAGGCGTTACTGAAGCTTTCTTT. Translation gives CASSLGTGVTEAFF.

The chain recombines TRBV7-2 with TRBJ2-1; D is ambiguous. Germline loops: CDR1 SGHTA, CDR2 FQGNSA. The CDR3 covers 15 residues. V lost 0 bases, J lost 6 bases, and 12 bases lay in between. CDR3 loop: CASSLAPYPGNEQFF. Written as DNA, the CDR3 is TGTGCCAGCAGCTTAGCGCCCTACCCTGGCAATGAGCAGTTCTTC.

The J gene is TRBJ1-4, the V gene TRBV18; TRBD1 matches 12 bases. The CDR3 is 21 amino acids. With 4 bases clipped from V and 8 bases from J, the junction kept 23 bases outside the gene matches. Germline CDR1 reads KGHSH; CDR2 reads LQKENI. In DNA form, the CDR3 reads TGTGCCAGCTCACTGTATCCGCGAGGGACAGGGGGCGAAGTAATAGAGGAAAAACTGTTTTTT. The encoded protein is CASSLYPRGTGGEVIEEKLFF.

CDR3 bases: TGTGCCAGCAGCAGGCGAGGTCCCGCGGCCTACGAGCAGTACTTC. It translates to CASSRRGPAAYEQYF. The V gene is TRBV13, the J gene TRBJ2-7, with unresolved D. Germline V lookup: CDR1 PRHDT, CDR2 FYEKMQ (reference sequence). The CDR3 totals 15 residues. V was shortened by 5 bases and J by 2 bases, with 16 bases between the two germline ends.

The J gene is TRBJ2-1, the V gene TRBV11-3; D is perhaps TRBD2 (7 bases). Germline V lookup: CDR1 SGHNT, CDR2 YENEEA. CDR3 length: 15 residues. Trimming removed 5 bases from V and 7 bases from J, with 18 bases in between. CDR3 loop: CASSLTSRGRNEQFF. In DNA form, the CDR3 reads TGTGCCAGCAGCCTGACTAGCAGGGGTAGAAATGAGCAGTTCTTC.

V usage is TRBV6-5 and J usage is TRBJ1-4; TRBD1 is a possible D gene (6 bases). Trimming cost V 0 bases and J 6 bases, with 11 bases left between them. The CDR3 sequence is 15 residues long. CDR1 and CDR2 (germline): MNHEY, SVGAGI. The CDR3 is CASSYSGQTYEKLFF. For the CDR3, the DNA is TGTGCCAGCAGTTACTCCGGACAGACTTATGAAAAACTGTTTTTT.

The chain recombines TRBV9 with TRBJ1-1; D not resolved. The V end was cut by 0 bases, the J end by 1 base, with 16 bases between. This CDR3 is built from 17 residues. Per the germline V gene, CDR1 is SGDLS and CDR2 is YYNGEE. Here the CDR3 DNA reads TGTGCCAGCAGCGTAGGGTATTCTGGGGTCTGGAACACTGAAGCTTTCTTT. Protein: CASSVGYSGVWNTEAFF.

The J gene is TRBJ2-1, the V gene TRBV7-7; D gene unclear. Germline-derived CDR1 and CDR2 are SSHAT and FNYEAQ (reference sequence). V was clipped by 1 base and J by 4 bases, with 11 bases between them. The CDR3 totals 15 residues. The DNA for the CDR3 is TGTGCCAGCAGCTTAGGCCCGGGCGTTTACAATGAGCAGTTCTTC. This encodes CASSLGPGVYNEQFF.

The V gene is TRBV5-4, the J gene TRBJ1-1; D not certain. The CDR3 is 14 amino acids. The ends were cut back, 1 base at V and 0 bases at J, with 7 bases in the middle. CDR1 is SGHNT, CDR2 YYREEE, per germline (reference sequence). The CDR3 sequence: CASSLPEMNTEAFF. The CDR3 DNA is TGTGCCAGCAGCTTGCCAGAGATGAACACTGAAGCTTTCTTT. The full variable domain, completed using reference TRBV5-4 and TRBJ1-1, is ETGVTQSPTHLIKTRGQQVTLRCSSQSGHNTVSWYQQALGQGPQFIFQYYREEENGRGNFPPRFSGLQFPNYSSELNVNALELDDSALYLCASSLPEMNTEAFFGQGTRLTVV.

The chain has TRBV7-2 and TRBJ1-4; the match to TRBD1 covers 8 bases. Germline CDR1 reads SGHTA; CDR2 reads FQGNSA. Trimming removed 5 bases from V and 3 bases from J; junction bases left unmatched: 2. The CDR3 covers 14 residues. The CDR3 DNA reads TGTGCCAGCAGCCGACAGGGGTCTAATGAAAAACTGTTTTTT. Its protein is CASSRQGSNEKLFF.

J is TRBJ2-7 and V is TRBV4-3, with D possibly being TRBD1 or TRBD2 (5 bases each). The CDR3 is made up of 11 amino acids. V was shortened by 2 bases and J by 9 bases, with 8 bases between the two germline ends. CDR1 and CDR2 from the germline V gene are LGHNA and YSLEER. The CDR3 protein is CASSQLGGQYF. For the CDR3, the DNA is TGCGCCAGCAGCCAACTTGGGGGGCAGTACTTC.

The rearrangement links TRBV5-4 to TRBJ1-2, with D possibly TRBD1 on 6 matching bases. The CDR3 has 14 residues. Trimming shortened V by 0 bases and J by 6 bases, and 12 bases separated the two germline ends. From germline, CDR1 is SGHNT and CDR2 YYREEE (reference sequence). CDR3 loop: CASSLVGYRDGYTF. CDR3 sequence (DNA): TGTGCCAGCAGCTTGGTAGGGTACAGGGATGGCTACACCTTC.

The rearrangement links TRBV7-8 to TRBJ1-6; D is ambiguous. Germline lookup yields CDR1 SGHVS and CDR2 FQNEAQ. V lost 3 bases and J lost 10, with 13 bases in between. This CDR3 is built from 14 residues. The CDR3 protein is CASSFSISGSPLHF. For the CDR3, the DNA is TGTGCCAGCAGCTTCTCTATTTCGGGATCACCCCTCCACTTT.

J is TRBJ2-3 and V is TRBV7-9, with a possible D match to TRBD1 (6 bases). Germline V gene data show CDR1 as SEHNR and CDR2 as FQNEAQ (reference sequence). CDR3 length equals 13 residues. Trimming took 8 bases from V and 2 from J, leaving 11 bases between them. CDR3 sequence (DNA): TGTGCCAGCGGACAGTTTCTCACAGATACGCAGTATTTT. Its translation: CASGQFLTDTQYF.